This T cell receptor (beta chain) comes out of a study of blood T cell repertoires in COVID-19 (dated by TCRdb to 2018 to 2021). Regarding the research as a whole: Collaborator samples came from the United States, Italy and Spain and covered acute and convalescent phases of COVID-19. Where HLA class I and class II types were available, the types were taken from metadata supplied by the sample provider, not from assay-based typing. The dataset comprised deeply sampled blood TCRbeta repertoires from subjects exposed to, actively infected with, or recovered from COVID-19. Nearly every sample came with metadata listing a de-identified subject ID, COVID-19 status, age in years and sex. The material from the prospective study consisted of cDNA or gDNA derived from T cells, B-cell-depleted T cells, or PBMCs. The repertoires were released in a freely available public database meant as a resource for research on the immune response to SARS-CoV-2. The samples were drawn from two sources: the first 160 participants of the ongoing ImmuneRACE study, and fewer than 1,500 subjects contributed by 6 global collaborators.

Notes on this clone: The antigen it binds to is not known. Base quality data are lacking; no much larger clone is found one base away.

TCRbeta CDR3 regions were amplified from genomic DNA using the immunoSEQ Assay, a bias-controlled multiplex PCR. The authors processed their data as follows. The number of nucleated cells in each sample was estimated from the amplification of reference gene primers within the assay. To quantify the absolute abundance of each unique TCRbeta CDR3 rearrangement, sequence reads were collapsed and filtered. Productive Simpson clonality was computed per sample as the square root of Simpson's diversity index over productive rearrangements. The clones in this table, taken by TCRdb from immuneACCESS, are in-frame only. Not every clone is retained; where verified, under half of the shortfall comes from an unresolved V gene, and the cause of the rest is unknown. V and J calls and clone size come straight from that table; D and trimming were deduced from the DNA. Across this sample there are 150,000 to 200,000 clones, with approximately 80% seen only once. Together, the top ten hold about 7% of the sample.

General findings and caveats noted by the study authors: The amount of clinical and demographic metadata varied by source and participant and was provided uncurated.

In Seattle, one collaborating source enrolled patients while the infection was active and tracked those patients longitudinally over the course of disease. Each collaborating institution followed its own protocols to collect whole blood in K2EDTA tubes. For TCRbeta analysis, collaborator samples were shipped as frozen whole blood, as isolated PBMCs, or as DNA extracted from either sample type. Reading the germline V gene (reference sequence) gives CDR1 SEHNR and CDR2 FQNEAQ. The CDR3 numbers 16 residues from cysteine through phenylalanine. The CDR3 DNA has 48 bases and is translated from base 1. Relative to germline, V is 4 bases shorter and J is 3 bases shorter, with 19 bases between their ends.

Sequencing was carried out using peripheral blood. This TCR derives from a middle-aged woman with COVID-19, enrolled during active disease. The sequence joins TRBV7-9 to TRBJ2-7, and perhaps TRBD1 as D gene, on 5 matching bases. DNA sequence: TGTGCCAGCAGCTCCTCGGACGGACACGCCTTCTACGAGCAGTACTTC. It translates to CASSSSDGHAFYEQYF.